Given below is one TCR beta chain in context. Its antigen is as yet unknown. Germline is not matched at one junction end, which may reflect a read error. The data derive from a study of T and B cells in COVID-19 patients. Overall study: Most recovered patients had mild to moderate COVID-19 treated as outpatients. In the active-infection cohort, nine tenths of the roughly 20 patients had comorbidities linked to unfavorable COVID-19 outcome.

The V gene's germline CDR1 is SGHKS and CDR2 YYEKEE (reference sequence). The CDR3 covers 13 residues. TRB rearrangements were amplified by multiplex PCR with BIOMED2 TRB-A/B primers. TCRdb redid the calling of the multiplex PCR reads with MiXCR, one entry per CDR3 protein. The data contain about 27,000 distinct CDR3 sequences, 32% of them singletons. Study-wide findings and caveats: Active COVID-19 showed highly clonal TRB repertoires; recovery showed diversity and richness above healthy donors. Patients with COVID-19 reportedly showed strongly skewed T cell receptor beta variable and joining gene usage.

TRB was amplified from about 260-540 ng of blood genomic DNA. The genes are TRBV5-5 and TRBJ2-5, with a tentative D call TRBD2 (5 bases). Sequenced input: blood. This sequence originates from a human donor who had recovered from COVID-19. The CDR3 protein is CASSLPTTKTQYF. CDR3 coding DNA: TGCGCCAGCAGCTTGCCGACTACGAAGACCCAGTACTTC.